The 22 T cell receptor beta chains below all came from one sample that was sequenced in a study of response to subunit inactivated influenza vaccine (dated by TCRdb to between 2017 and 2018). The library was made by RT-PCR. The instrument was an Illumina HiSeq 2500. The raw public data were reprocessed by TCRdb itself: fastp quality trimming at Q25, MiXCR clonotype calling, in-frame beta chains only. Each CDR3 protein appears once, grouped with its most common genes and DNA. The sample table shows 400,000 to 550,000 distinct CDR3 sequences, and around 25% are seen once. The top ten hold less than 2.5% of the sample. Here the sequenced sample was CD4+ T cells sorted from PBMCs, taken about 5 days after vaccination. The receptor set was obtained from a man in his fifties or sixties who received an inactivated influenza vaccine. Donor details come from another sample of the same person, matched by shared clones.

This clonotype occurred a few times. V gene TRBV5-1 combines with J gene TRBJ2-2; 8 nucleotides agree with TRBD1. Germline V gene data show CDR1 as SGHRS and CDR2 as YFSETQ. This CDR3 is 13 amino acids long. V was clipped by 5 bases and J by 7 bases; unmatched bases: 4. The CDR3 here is CASRWTGLGELFF. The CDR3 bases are TGCGCCAGCAGGTGGACAGGGCTCGGGGAGCTGTTTTTT.

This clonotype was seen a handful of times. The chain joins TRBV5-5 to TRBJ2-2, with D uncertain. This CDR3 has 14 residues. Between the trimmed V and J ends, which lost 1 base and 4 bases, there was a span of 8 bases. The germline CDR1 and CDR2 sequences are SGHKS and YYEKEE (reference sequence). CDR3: CASSLRASTGELFF. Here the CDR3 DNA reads TGTGCCAGCAGCTTGAGGGCAAGCACCGGGGAGCTGTTTTTT. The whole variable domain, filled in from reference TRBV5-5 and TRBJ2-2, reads DAGVTQSPTHLIKTRGQQVTLRCSPISGHKSVSWYQQVLGQGPQFIFQYYEKEERGRGNFPDRFSARQFPNYSSELNVNALLLGDSALYLCASSLRASTGELFFGEGSRLTVL.

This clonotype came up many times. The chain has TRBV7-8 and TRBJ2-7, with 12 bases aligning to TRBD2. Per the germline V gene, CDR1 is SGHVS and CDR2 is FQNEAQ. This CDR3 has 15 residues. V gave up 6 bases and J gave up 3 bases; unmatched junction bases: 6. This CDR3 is CASSPRTSGNYEQYF. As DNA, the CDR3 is TGTGCCAGCAGTCCCAGGACTAGCGGGAACTACGAGCAGTACTTC. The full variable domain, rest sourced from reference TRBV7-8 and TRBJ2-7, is GAGVSQSPRYKVAKRGQDVALRCDPISGHVSLFWYQQALGQGPEFLTYFQNEAQLDKSGLPSDRFFAERPEGSVSTLKIQRTQQEDSAVYLCASSPRTSGNYEQYFGPGTRLTVT.

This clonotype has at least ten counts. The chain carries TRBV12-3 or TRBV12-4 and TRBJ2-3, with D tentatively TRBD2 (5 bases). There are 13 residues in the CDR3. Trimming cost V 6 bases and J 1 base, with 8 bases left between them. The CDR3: CASSGKGTDTQYF. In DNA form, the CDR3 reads TGTGCCAGCAGCGGGAAAGGCACAGATACGCAGTATTTT.

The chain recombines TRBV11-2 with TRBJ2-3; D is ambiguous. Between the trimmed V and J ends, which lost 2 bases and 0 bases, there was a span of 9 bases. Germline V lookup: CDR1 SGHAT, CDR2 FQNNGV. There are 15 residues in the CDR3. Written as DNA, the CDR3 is TGTGCCAGCAGCTTACTAACGTTTAGCACAGATACGCAGTATTTT. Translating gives CASSLLTFSTDTQYF.

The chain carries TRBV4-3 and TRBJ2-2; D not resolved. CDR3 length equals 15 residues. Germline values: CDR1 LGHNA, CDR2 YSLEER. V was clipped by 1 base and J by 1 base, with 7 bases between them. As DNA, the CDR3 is TGCGCCAGCAGCCAAGGAGTTATGAACACCGGGGAGCTGTTTTTT. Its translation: CASSQGVMNTGELFF.

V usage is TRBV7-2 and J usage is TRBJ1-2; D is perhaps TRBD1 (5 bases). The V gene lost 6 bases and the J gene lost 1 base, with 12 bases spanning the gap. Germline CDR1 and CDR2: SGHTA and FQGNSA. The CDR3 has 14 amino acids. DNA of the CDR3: TGTGCCAGCAGATCTGACAGCCTTAACTATGGCTACACCTTC. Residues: CASRSDSLNYGYTF.

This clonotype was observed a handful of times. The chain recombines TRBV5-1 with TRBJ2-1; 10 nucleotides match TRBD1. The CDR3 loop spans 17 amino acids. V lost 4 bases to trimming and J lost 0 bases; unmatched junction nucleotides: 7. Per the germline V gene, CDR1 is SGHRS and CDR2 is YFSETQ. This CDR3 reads CASSLTGGIYSYNEQFF. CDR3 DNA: TGCGCCAGCAGCCTGACAGGGGGCATTTACTCCTACAATGAGCAGTTCTTC. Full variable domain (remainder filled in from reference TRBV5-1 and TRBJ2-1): KAGVTQTPRYLIKTRGQQVTLSCSPISGHRSVSWYQQTPGQGLQFLFEYFSETQRNKGNFPGRFSGRQFSNSRSEMNVSTLELGDSALYLCASSLTGGIYSYNEQFFGPGTRLTVL.

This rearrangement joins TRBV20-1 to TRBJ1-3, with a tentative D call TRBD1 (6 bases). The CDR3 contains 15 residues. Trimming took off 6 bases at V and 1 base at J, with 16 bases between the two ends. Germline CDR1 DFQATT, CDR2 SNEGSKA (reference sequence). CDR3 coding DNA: TGCAGTGCCCTTAGGCCAACAGGGTCTGGAAACACCATATATTTT. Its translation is CSALRPTGSGNTIYF.

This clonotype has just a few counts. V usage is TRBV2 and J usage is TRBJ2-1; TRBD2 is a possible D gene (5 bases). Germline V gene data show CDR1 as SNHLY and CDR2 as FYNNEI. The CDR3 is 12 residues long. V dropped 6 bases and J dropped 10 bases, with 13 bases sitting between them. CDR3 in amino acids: CASSELVPEQFF. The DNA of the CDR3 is TGTGCCAGCAGCGAACTAGTCCCCGAGCAGTTCTTC.

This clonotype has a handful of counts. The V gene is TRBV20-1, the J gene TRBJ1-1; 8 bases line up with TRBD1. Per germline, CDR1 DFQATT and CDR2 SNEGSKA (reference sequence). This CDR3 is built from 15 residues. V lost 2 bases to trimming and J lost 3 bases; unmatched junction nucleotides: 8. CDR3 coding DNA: TGCAGTGCTAGACCCATAGGACAGGGCGACACTGAAGCTTTCTTT. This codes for CSARPIGQGDTEAFF.

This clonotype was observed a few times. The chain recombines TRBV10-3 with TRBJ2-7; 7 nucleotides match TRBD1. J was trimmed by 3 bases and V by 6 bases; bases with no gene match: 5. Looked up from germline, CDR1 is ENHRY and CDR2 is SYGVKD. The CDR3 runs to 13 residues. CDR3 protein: CAISAGTDYEQYF. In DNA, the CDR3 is TGTGCCATCAGCGCCGGGACAGACTACGAGCAGTACTTC.

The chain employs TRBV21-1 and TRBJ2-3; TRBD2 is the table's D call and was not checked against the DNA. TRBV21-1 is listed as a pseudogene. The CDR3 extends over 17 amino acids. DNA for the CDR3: TGTGCCAGCGGCAAAGCCCCGACTATCGGGAATACAGATACGCAGTATTTT. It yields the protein CASGKAPTIGNTDTQYF.

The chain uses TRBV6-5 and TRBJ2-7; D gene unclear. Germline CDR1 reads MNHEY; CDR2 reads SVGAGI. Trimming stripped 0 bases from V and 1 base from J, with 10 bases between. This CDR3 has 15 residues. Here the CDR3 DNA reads TGTGCCAGCAGTTACTCCCAGAGTCATTCCTACGAGCAGTACTTC. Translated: CASSYSQSHSYEQYF.

DNA of the CDR3: TGCAGCGTTGGAGACAGGGGGCTCTACAATGAGCAGTTCTTC. Translating gives CSVGDRGLYNEQFF. The chain links TRBV29-1 to TRBJ2-1; 10 bases are a match to TRBD1. The CDR3 has 14 residues. V dropped 4 bases and J dropped 3; count of bases not matched to a gene: 3. In germline, CDR1 is SQVTM, CDR2 ANQGSEA.

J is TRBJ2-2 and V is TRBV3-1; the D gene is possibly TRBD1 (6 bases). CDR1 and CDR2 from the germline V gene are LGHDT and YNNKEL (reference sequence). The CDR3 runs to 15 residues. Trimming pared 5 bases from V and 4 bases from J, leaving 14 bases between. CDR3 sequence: CASSALDSPTGELFF. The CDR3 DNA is TGTGCCAGCAGCGCGCTGGACAGTCCCACCGGGGAGCTGTTTTTT.

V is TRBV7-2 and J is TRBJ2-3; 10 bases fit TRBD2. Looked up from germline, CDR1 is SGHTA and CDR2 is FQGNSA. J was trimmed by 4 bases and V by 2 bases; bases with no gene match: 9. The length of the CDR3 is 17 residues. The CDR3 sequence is CASSLISGGANPDTQYF. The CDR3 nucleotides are TGTGCCAGCAGCTTAATCAGCGGGGGGGCCAATCCAGATACGCAGTATTTT.

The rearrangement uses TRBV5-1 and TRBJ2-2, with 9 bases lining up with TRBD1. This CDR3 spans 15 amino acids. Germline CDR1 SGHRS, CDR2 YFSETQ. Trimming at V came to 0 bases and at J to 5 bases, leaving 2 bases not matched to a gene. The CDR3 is CASSLAGTGTGELFF. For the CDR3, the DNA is TGCGCCAGCAGCTTGGCCGGGACAGGGACCGGGGAGCTGTTTTTT.

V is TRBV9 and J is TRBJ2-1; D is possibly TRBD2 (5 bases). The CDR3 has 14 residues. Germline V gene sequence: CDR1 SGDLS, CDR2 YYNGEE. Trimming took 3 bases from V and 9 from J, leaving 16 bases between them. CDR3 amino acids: CASSASPQSGEQFF. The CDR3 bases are TGTGCCAGCAGCGCCAGCCCTCAGAGCGGTGAGCAGTTCTTC.

The CDR3 bases are TGTGCCAGTAGGCCACAGACAGGGGGCCTAAATCAGCCCCAGCATTTT. This sequence encodes CASRPQTGGLNQPQHF. The chain is built from TRBV19 and TRBJ1-5, with 10 bases aligning to TRBD1. Germline loops: CDR1 LNHDA, CDR2 SQIVND (reference sequence). This CDR3 comprises 16 residues. J gave up 4 bases and V 6 bases, and 9 bases lay outside the gene matches. Using reference TRBV19 and TRBJ1-5 for the parts outside the CDR3, the full variable domain is DGGITQSPKYLFRKEGQNVTLSCEQNLNHDAMYWYRQDPGQGLRLIYYSQIVNDFQKGDIAEGYSVSREKKESFPLTVTSAQKNPTAFYLCASRPQTGGLNQPQHFGDGTRLSIL.

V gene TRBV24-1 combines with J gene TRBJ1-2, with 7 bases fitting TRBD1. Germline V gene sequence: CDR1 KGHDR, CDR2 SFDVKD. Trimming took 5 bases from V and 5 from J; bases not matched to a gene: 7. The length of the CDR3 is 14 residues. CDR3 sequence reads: CATSGAGTAYGYTF. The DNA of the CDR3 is TGTGCCACCAGTGGAGCCGGGACAGCATATGGCTACACCTTC.

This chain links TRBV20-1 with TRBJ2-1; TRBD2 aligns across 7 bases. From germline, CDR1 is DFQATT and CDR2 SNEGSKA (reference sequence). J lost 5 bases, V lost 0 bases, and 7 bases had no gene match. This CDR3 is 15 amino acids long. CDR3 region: CSARDTGLRDNEQFF. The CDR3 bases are TGCAGTGCTAGAGATACGGGACTAAGGGACAATGAGCAGTTCTTC.